This T cell receptor beta chain comes out of a study of T cells after yellow fever vaccination. Study overall: Fractions of low cell number were prepared using SMART-Seq v4 Ultra Low Input.

The study's findings and limits: Abundant clonotypes from the bulk population could have been carried over as contaminants into FACS-sorted repertoires.

Concerning this clonotype itself: Its antigen remains unknown.

It was through 5'RACE template switching that TCR cDNA was made, with a universal primer site and UMIs added. TCRdb redid the calling of the 5' RACE reads with MiXCR, one entry per CDR3 protein. The data hold 500,000 to 550,000 distinct CDR3 sequences, with 21% observed a single time. Germline CDR1 SGHDT, CDR2 YYEEEE. The CDR3 has 16 amino acids. V lost 3 bases and J 4 bases, leaving 16 bases between the germline ends. The chain has TRBV5-6 and TRBJ2-2, with D perhaps given as TRBD1 or TRBD2 (5 bases each). Sequencing used PBMCs, obtained approximately 20 days after the first yellow fever vaccination. The sequence was collected from a man in his late teens or twenties who received the YFV17D yellow fever vaccine. The CDR3 DNA reads as TGTGCCAGCAGCTCCCAGGGTCTCCGGGGCACCGGGGAGCTGTTTTTT. Translating gives CASSSQGLRGTGELFF.